One sample yielded the 5 T cell receptor beta chains listed below, sequenced in a study of STAT5B mutations in CD4+ large granular lymphocyte leukemia. Assay: immunoSEQ multiplex PCR; the TCRdb copy retains only in-frame clones and omits some. This table holds about 30,000 clones, under 85% found once. Sample: CD4+ T cells from blood buffy coats. The source is a human donor in good health.

V usage is TRBV11-2 and J usage is TRBJ2-5; 10 positions match TRBD1. CDR1 is SGHAT, CDR2 FQNNGV, per germline. V shed 5 bases and J 2 bases; nucleotides not matched to a gene: 8. The CDR3 is made up of 16 amino acids. The CDR3 protein is CASSRTGGVEQETQYF. Here the CDR3 DNA reads TGTGCCAGCAGCAGGACAGGGGGAGTGGAGCAAGAGACCCAGTACTTC.

The J gene is TRBJ1-6, the V gene TRBV5-6; 8 bases are a match to TRBD1. The CDR3 consists of 14 residues. Trimming removed 4 bases from V and 10 bases from J; junction bases left unmatched: 7. Per the germline V gene, CDR1 is SGHDT and CDR2 is YYEEEE. CDR3 coding DNA: TGTGCCAGCAGCCATGGACAGGGCAGCTCACCCCTCCACTTT. As protein: CASSHGQGSSPLHF.

The chain is built from TRBV7-4 and TRBJ1-5; the D gene is possibly TRBD1 (6 bases). In germline, CDR1 is SGHVT, CDR2 SQSDAQ. Trimming took 4 bases from V and 0 from J, leaving 22 bases between them. This CDR3 has 19 residues. DNA for the CDR3: TGTGCCAGCAGCTCTTTTACCCGGGGGGCGGATTATAGCAATCAGCCCCAGCATTTT. It translates to CASSSFTRGADYSNQPQHF.

The J gene is TRBJ2-5, the V gene TRBV11-1, with 8 nucleotides matching TRBD1. Germline V lookup: CDR1 SGHAT, CDR2 FQDESV (reference sequence). After removal of 4 bases from V and 5 bases from J, the junction contained 9 bases not matched to a gene. CDR3 size: 15 residues. The CDR3 sequence is CASSSRTGLRETQYF. For the CDR3, the DNA is TGTGCCAGCAGCTCGAGGACAGGGCTCCGTGAGACCCAGTACTTC.

In its sample, this clone was seen once. The chain has TRBV7-9 and TRBJ2-1, with TRBD2 as a possible D gene (5 bases). The V gene lost 3 bases and the J gene lost 7 bases, with 19 bases spanning the gap. Germline lookup yields CDR1 SEHNR and CDR2 FQNEAQ (reference sequence). The CDR3 is 16 residues long. CDR3 sequence reads: CASSFEGGPGRNEQFF. The CDR3 DNA follows: TGTGCCAGCAGCTTTGAGGGCGGGCCCGGGCGTAATGAGCAGTTCTTC.